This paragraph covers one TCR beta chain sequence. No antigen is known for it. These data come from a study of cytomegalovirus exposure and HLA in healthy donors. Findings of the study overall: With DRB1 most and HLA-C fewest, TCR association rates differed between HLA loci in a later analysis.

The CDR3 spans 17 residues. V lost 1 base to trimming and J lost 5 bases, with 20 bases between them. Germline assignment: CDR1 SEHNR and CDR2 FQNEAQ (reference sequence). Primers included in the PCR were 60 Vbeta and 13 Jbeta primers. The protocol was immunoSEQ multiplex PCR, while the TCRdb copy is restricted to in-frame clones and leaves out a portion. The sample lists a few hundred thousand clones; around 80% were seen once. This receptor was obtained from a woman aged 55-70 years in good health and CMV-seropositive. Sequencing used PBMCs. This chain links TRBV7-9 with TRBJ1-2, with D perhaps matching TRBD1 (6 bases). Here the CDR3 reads CASSLGVGSGVKYGYTF. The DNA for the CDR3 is TGTGCCAGCAGCTTAGGGGTTGGGTCAGGGGTAAAGTATGGCTACACCTTC.